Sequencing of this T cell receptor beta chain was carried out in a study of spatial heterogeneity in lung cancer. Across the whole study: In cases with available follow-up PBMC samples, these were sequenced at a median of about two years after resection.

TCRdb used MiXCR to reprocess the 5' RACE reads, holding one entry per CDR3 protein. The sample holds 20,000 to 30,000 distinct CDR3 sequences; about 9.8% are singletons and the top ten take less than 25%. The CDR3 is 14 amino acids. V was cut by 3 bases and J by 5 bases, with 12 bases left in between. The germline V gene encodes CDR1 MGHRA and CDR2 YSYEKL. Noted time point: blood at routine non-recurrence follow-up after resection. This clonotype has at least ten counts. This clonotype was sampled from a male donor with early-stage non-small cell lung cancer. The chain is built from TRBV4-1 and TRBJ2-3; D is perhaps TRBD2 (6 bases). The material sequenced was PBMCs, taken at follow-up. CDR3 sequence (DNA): TGCGCCAGCAGCCAGCGCGGGGATGTAGATACGCAGTATTTT. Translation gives CASSQRGDVDTQYF.